The following is a TCR beta chain sequence with its context. Its antigen is not known. The primer mix had 60 Vbeta and 13 Jbeta primers. Clones were sequenced by immunoSEQ multiplex PCR, and TCRdb holds only the in-frame ones, with some missing. The table has around 130,000 clones, roughly 79% seen once. The record originates from a study of cytomegalovirus exposure and HLA in healthy donors. General study points: The listing of 150 to 200 TCR beta chains classed them as cytomegalovirus-associated. One variant, a missense change in DCLRE1C, was linked in a later analysis to TCR beta V- and J-gene trimming. Analysis performed later found 16,951 TCR beta sequences associated with HLA alleles at 0.05 false discovery rate. It is likely that the observed cluster of highly shared sequence variants was a sequencing artifact.

This CDR3 is 16 amino acids long. Trimming removed 3 bases at V and 6 bases at J, with 15 bases between. Germline assignment: CDR1 MNHEY and CDR2 SMNVEV (reference sequence). This TCR came from a man aged 18 to 29 in good health and CMV-seronegative. The rearrangement uses TRBV27 and TRBJ1-6; possibly TRBD1 for D (6 bases). Specimen: PBMCs. CDR3 bases: TGTGCCAGCAGTTTGGTAGGATTCAGGGGTAATTCACCCCTCCACTTT. Its translation: CASSLVGFRGNSPLHF.